This T cell receptor beta chain emerged from a study of T-cell memory formation after mild COVID-19 (dated by TCRdb to the early 2020s). Regarding the complete study: TCR sequence clusters from the two donors were largely donor specific. In a couple of donors, T-cell clones that expanded and contracted after mild COVID-19 were tracked by sequencing TCRalpha and TCRbeta repertoires over time. Two young, previously healthy adult volunteers made up the cohort, one male and one female.

This clonotype was seen only a few times. Its antigen target is currently unknown. No much larger clonotype is one base removed from it; base qualities were not supplied. PBMCs were isolated by Ficoll-Paque density gradient centrifugation. The sample was run on an Illumina NovaSeq 6000. cDNA libraries for TCRalpha and TCRbeta were prepared by 5'RACE using constant-segment primers, with sample barcodes and unique molecular identifiers added. Trizol reagent was used to extract RNA from every sample. Amplification of the libraries took two PCR steps, and the second step added a second sample barcode plus Illumina TruSeq adapters. Sequencing of the libraries was done on an Illumina NovaSeq, producing 2 x 150 bp paired-end reads. Per the original workflow: The reads were demultiplexed and collapsed into UMI-guided consensus sequences using migec v1.2.7. Using mixcr v2.1.11, the UMI consensuses were aligned to TRA and TRB V and J templates and assembled into clonotypes. Expanded or contracted clonotypes were those called significant by both edgeR and NoisET, with noise models trained on biological replicates. For edgeR calls, the thresholds were a false discovery rate-adjusted p below 0.01 and a log2 fold-change of 1. As an exploratory analysis of dynamics, max-normalized trajectories of the 1000 most abundant clonotypes were examined with PCA combined with hierarchical clustering. The CD4 or CD8 phenotype of responding clones was assigned using the separately sequenced CD4+ and CD8+ repertoires. Using fastp at Q25 and MiXCR, TCRdb reprocessed the public reads and kept productive beta chains. Each entry is one CDR3 protein sequence, shown with its most common DNA and genes. The V and J calls and clone size come from TCRdb's table, not from the authors' own analysis. Counted in this sample were 350,000 to 500,000 distinct CDR3 sequences; 15% to 25% of them appeared once. Together, the top ten hold roughly 8.4% of the sample.

From the cysteine up to the phenylalanine, the CDR3 has a length of 16 residues. The CDR3 DNA has 48 bases and is translated from base 1. From a lookup of the germline V gene, CDR1 and CDR2 are SGHVS and FNYEAQ. At the junction V is shortened by 0 bases and J by 6 bases; bases outside the gene matches: 9. The investigation overall reported the following: Only a couple of mild cases were covered in the study, and larger cohorts including severe cases with pre-infection samples were considered necessary. From day 15 to 85, contracting clones showed balanced CD4/CD8 phenotypes, whereas a second wave of clones that expanded from day 15 to 37 leaned towards CD4+. Contracting CD4+ clones appeared mostly in the CM and EM memory subsets, whereas CD8+ clones were enriched in EMRA. Whether the second-wave clones peaking on day 37 were SARS-CoV-2 specific was not confirmed. Some responding clones were found in pre-infection memory, which suggests that pre-existing cross-reactive memory T cells took part in the SARS-CoV-2 response.

The source of this sequence is an adult woman who had mild COVID-19 (a few samples of this study predate the infection). The sample titles of this study are shuffled in the database, so cell type and time point are left out; the donor was told from shared clones. Sequencing was done on a sample of PBMCs or a T cell subset sorted from them (not recorded which). Recombination joined TRBV7-6 with TRBJ2-7; TRBD1 matches 9 bases in the middle. The CDR3 here reads CASSLAPGQGRSEQYF. The DNA reads as follows: TGTGCCAGCAGCTTAGCCCCGGGACAGGGTCGATCCGAGCAGTACTTC.